This T cell receptor (beta chain) originates from a study of metastatic and nonmetastatic thyroid tumors. Broader study findings: It was reported that TCR beta diversity was significantly higher in malignant thyroid tumors than benign nodules, in blood and tumor.

By share, this clone ranks as medium-sized. The target antigen is unknown. There were no patients who had received any treatment before thyroid surgery. The V end lost 1 base, the J end lost 7 bases, and 5 bases lay between the germline ends. The CDR3 is 12 amino acids. Germline V CDR1 and CDR2: MDHEN, SYDVKM. TCRdb re-analyzed the PCR reads through MiXCR. Altogether roughly 12,000 clones are present, 25% to 40% being singletons, with the ten largest covering roughly 14%. The origin of this receptor is a male donor with papillary thyroid cancer or a benign thyroid nodule (not recorded which). Some clones in this sample may be carry-over from other donors' samples. The chain couples TRBV28 to TRBJ1-5; no firm D call. Sequenced: tumor tissue. Here the CDR3 reads CASSLFKQPQHF. The CDR3 coding sequence is TGTGCCAGCAGTTTATTCAAGCAGCCCCAGCATTTT.